This TCR beta chain is drawn from a study of siplizumab effects on memory and regulatory T cells. The study, taken as a whole, reports: The alloresponse seemed to draw substantially on naive T cells, which appeared more diverse than memory cells. Poor capture below about 10^-5 frequency left most alloreactive clones unmapped to unstimulated subsets. Confirmation that proliferating Tregs from siplizumab cultures had suppressive function was not obtained.

Comment on this clone: What it binds is unknown.

The CDR3 is 16 amino acids. With 1 base removed from V and 3 bases from J, the gap between germline ends came to 15 bases. The germline V gene encodes CDR1 SGHVS and CDR2 FQNEAQ. Assayed TCR templates numbered roughly 100,000 for each sample. Sequencing was performed with immunoSEQ multiplex PCR; in TCRdb, only in-frame clones are kept and a portion is missing. The sample consists of about 110,000 clones, approximately 90% of them appearing once. This clonotype was sampled from a human donor in good health. Specimen: Tregs sorted from blood. The chain couples TRBV7-8 to TRBJ2-5; a weak D match, TRBD1 (5 bases). DNA for the CDR3: TGTGCCAGCAGCTTAGTAATCCCAGGGATGGAAGAGACCCAGTACTTC. This encodes CASSLVIPGMEETQYF.